A single T cell receptor beta chain is shown here with its context. The target antigen is unknown. The data were taken from a study of T cell responses to AZD1222 COVID-19 vaccine. The CDR3 extends over 15 amino acids. CDR1 is LNHDA and CDR2 is SQIVND in the germline V gene (reference sequence). The V end was cut by 3 bases, the J end by 1 base, with 7 bases between. Clones were read by immunoSEQ multiplex PCR, and TCRdb kept only the in-frame ones, dropping some. The sample lists about 150,000 clones, over 90% seen once, with under 6.5% in the top ten. Whole-study results and caveats: Repertoires were collected only later (after the peak T cell response had occurred). Unmutated regions of variants are reportedly targeted by nearly half of spike-specific TCRs. An increase in Spike-specific TCR breadth and depth was observed after two AZD1222 doses. Donor demographics were predominantly white British with a female majority; clonal diversity may be underestimated.

This TCR was sampled from an adult in good health. Material: peripheral blood, obtained on day 0 of AZD1222 vaccination. The genes are TRBV19 and TRBJ2-6; TRBD2 is a possible D gene (5 bases). The CDR3 DNA follows: TGTGCCAGTAGTATGGGAGCGTCTGGGGCCAACGTCCTGACTTTC. It yields the protein CASSMGASGANVLTF. The full variable domain, completed using reference TRBV19 and TRBJ2-6, is DGGITQSPKYLFRKEGQNVTLSCEQNLNHDAMYWYRQDPGQGLRLIYYSQIVNDFQKGDIAEGYSVSREKKESFPLTVTSAQKNPTAFYLCASSMGASGANVLTFGAGSRLTVL.